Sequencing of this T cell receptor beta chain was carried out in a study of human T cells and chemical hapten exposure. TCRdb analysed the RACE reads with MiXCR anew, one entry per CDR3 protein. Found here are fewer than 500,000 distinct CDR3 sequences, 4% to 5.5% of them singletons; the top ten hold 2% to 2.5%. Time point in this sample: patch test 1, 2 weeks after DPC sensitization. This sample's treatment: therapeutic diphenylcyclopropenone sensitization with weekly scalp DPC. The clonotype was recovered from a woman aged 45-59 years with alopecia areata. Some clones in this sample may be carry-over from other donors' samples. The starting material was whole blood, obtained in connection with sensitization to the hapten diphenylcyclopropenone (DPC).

The CDR3 DNA reads as TGTGCCAGCAGTACCCGACAGGGGGCAATGAACACTGAAGCTTTCTTT. Amino acids: CASSTRQGAMNTEAFF. The V call is TRBV6-6, the J call TRBJ1-1; 10 bases are a match to TRBD1. V shed 5 bases and J 0 bases; nucleotides not matched to a gene: 6. Germline assignment: CDR1 MNHNY and CDR2 SVGAGI (reference sequence). CDR3 length equals 16 residues.